These T cell receptor beta chains were read from a single sample in a study of shared clonotypes between healthy human individuals. Using immunoSEQ multiplex PCR, the repertoire was profiled, and TCRdb retains in-frame clones only, with some absent. The profile shows some 800,000 clones, 92% of them singletons. The sequencing sample was made of naive CD8+ T cells sorted from blood. Receptors were obtained from a man aged 25-45 years in good health. The CDR3 runs from the conserved cysteine through the conserved F or W. The order of the fields is J gene, D gene, V gene, clone size, CDR3 protein, CDR3 DNA. The D gene is left open where the match is weak. Size tells how often a clone was seen (once, few, many) or the class of an expanded clone, and some rows leave it out.

j_call: TRBJ2-2
d_call: NA
v_call: TRBV9
clone_size: NA
cdr3_aa: CASSLRTATNTGELFF
cdr3_nt: TGTGCCAGCAGCCTACGGACAGCTACGAACACCGGGGAGCTGTTTTTT

j_call: TRBJ1-2
d_call: NA
v_call: TRBV27
clone_size: NA
cdr3_aa: CASSHGGSHTYGYTF
cdr3_nt: TGTGCCAGCAGTCACGGGGGGAGCCATACCTATGGCTACACTTTC

j_call: TRBJ1-1
d_call: NA
v_call: TRBV5-5
clone_size: NA
cdr3_aa: CASSPGPVNTEAFF
cdr3_nt: TGTGCCAGCAGCCCCGGACCGGTTAACACTGAAGCTTTCTTT

j_call: TRBJ1-2
d_call: NA
v_call: TRBV19
clone_size: NA
cdr3_aa: CASSISPVVKRIYGYTF
cdr3_nt: TGTGCCAGTAGTATCTCGCCAGTAGTAAAGAGAATCTATGGCTACACCTTC

j_call: TRBJ2-7
d_call: TRBD2
v_call: TRBV27
clone_size: NA
cdr3_aa: CASRSGTSFNEQYF
cdr3_nt: TGTGCCAGCAGATCCGGGACTAGCTTCAACGAGCAGTACTTC

j_call: TRBJ2-7
d_call: NA
v_call: TRBV6-6
clone_size: NA
cdr3_aa: CASSWGGGFGYEQYF
cdr3_nt: TGTGCCAGCAGTTGGGGCGGCGGATTTGGCTACGAGCAGTACTTC

j_call: TRBJ2-5
d_call: NA
v_call: TRBV27
clone_size: NA
cdr3_aa: CASSLSWGPLVQETQYF
cdr3_nt: TGTGCCAGCAGTTTATCGTGGGGGCCCCTGGTCCAAGAGACCCAGTACTTC

j_call: TRBJ2-5
d_call: TRBD2
v_call: TRBV28
clone_size: NA
cdr3_aa: CASSPWRGASEETQYF
cdr3_nt: TGTGCCAGCAGCCCCTGGCGGGGGGCGTCGGAAGAGACCCAGTACTTC

j_call: TRBJ2-2
d_call: NA
v_call: TRBV10-3
clone_size: NA
cdr3_aa: CAISELHSGWEAGELFF
cdr3_nt: TGTGCCATCAGTGAGCTACATTCAGGGTGGGAAGCCGGGGAGCTGTTTTTT

j_call: TRBJ2-7
d_call: NA
v_call: TRBV7-9
clone_size: NA
cdr3_aa: CASSLPGTYEQYF
cdr3_nt: TGTGCCAGCAGCTTACCAGGAACCTACGAGCAGTACTTC

j_call: TRBJ2-1
d_call: NA
v_call: TRBV5-5
clone_size: NA
cdr3_aa: CASSVPATSGEQFF
cdr3_nt: TGTGCCAGCAGCGTACCTGCGACTAGTGGAGAGCAGTTCTTC

j_call: TRBJ1-4
d_call: NA
v_call: TRBV27
clone_size: NA
cdr3_aa: CASRDSTWGGEKLFF
cdr3_nt: TGTGCCAGCAGGGATTCAACATGGGGTGGTGAAAAACTGTTTTTT

j_call: TRBJ2-7
d_call: NA
v_call: TRBV25-1
clone_size: NA
cdr3_aa: CASSTAYEQYF
cdr3_nt: TGTGCCAGCAGTACGGCCTACGAGCAGTACTTC

j_call: TRBJ2-3
d_call: NA
v_call: TRBV19
clone_size: NA
cdr3_aa: CASSIGTVSTDTQYF
cdr3_nt: TGTGCCAGTAGTATAGGGACAGTTAGCACAGATACGCAGTATTTT

j_call: TRBJ2-7
d_call: TRBD1
v_call: TRBV10-2
clone_size: NA
cdr3_aa: CASSARQGSYEQYF
cdr3_nt: TGCGCCAGCAGTGCGCGACAGGGGAGCTACGAGCAGTACTTC

j_call: TRBJ1-5
d_call: TRBD1
v_call: TRBV6-6
clone_size: NA
cdr3_aa: CASSGQGYNQPQHF
cdr3_nt: TGTGCCAGCAGCGGACAGGGCTACAATCAGCCCCAGCATTTT

j_call: TRBJ2-7
d_call: TRBD1
v_call: TRBV5-1
clone_size: NA
cdr3_aa: CASSIGQGGLHEQYF
cdr3_nt: TGCGCCAGCAGCATTGGACAGGGCGGCCTACACGAGCAGTACTTC

j_call: TRBJ2-7
d_call: TRBD1
v_call: TRBV4-3
clone_size: NA
cdr3_aa: CASSQSWTGAYEQYF
cdr3_nt: TGCGCCAGCAGCCAAAGTTGGACAGGGGCCTACGAGCAGTACTTC

j_call: TRBJ1-2
d_call: TRBD1
v_call: TRBV4-1
clone_size: NA
cdr3_aa: CASSTRTGGVYGYTF
cdr3_nt: TGCGCCAGCAGCACCCGGACAGGGGGCGTGTATGGCTACACCTTC

j_call: TRBJ2-7
d_call: NA
v_call: TRBV9
clone_size: NA
cdr3_aa: CASSPVTRGEQYF
cdr3_nt: TGTGCCAGCAGCCCCGTGACACGAGGGGAGCAGTACTTC

j_call: TRBJ2-1
d_call: TRBD1
v_call: TRBV5-1
clone_size: NA
cdr3_aa: CASSSRTGITYNEQFF
cdr3_nt: TGCGCCAGCAGCTCCAGGACAGGGATAACCTACAATGAGCAGTTCTTC

j_call: TRBJ2-7
d_call: TRBD2
v_call: TRBV6-5
clone_size: NA
cdr3_aa: CASSEAGGHYEQYF
cdr3_nt: TGTGCCAGCAGCGAAGCGGGAGGGCACTACGAGCAGTACTTC

j_call: TRBJ1-2
d_call: NA
v_call: TRBV29-1
clone_size: NA
cdr3_aa: CSVEDRLGYTF
cdr3_nt: TGCAGCGTTGAAGATCGACTAGGCTACACCTTC

j_call: TRBJ2-7
d_call: NA
v_call: TRBV29-1
clone_size: NA
cdr3_aa: CSVELNSDNYEQYF
cdr3_nt: TGCAGCGTTGAGTTGAATTCGGACAACTACGAGCAGTACTTC

j_call: TRBJ2-1
d_call: TRBD2
v_call: TRBV7-9
clone_size: NA
cdr3_aa: CASSLAGQAGGAYNEQFF
cdr3_nt: TGTGCCAGCAGCTTGGCGGGCCAAGCGGGAGGGGCCTACAATGAGCAGTTCTTC

j_call: TRBJ2-7
d_call: TRBD2
v_call: TRBV7-9
clone_size: NA
cdr3_aa: CASKGGSYEQYF
cdr3_nt: TGTGCCAGCAAGGGAGGGTCCTACGAGCAGTACTTC

j_call: TRBJ1-5
d_call: TRBD1
v_call: TRBV27
clone_size: NA
cdr3_aa: CASSRTGSQPQHF
cdr3_nt: TGTGCCAGCAGCCGGACAGGTAGTCAGCCCCAGCATTTT

j_call: TRBJ2-7
d_call: NA
v_call: TRBV6-1
clone_size: NA
cdr3_aa: CASSELGQSIEQYF
cdr3_nt: TGTGCCAGCAGTGAACTAGGCCAAAGCATCGAGCAGTACTTC

j_call: TRBJ2-1
d_call: NA
v_call: TRBV5-6
clone_size: NA
cdr3_aa: CASSLVSESSYNEQFF
cdr3_nt: TGTGCCAGCAGCTTGGTTAGCGAAAGCTCCTACAATGAGCAGTTCTTC

j_call: TRBJ2-1
d_call: TRBD2
v_call: TRBV4-2
clone_size: NA
cdr3_aa: CASSRGLAENEQFF
cdr3_nt: TGTGCCAGCAGCCGGGGACTAGCGGAGAATGAGCAGTTCTTC

j_call: TRBJ1-1
d_call: NA
v_call: TRBV10-1
clone_size: NA
cdr3_aa: CASSESRAGNTEAFF
cdr3_nt: TGCGCCAGCAGTGAGTCGAGGGCCGGGAACACTGAAGCTTTCTTT

j_call: TRBJ2-7
d_call: TRBD1
v_call: TRBV7-9
clone_size: NA
cdr3_aa: CASSVDRGNEQYF
cdr3_nt: TGTGCCAGCAGCGTGGACAGGGGCAACGAGCAGTACTTC

j_call: TRBJ2-2
d_call: NA
v_call: TRBV21-1
clone_size: NA
cdr3_aa: CASSPGGSSGYTTGELFF
cdr3_nt: TGTGCCAGCAGTCCCGGGGGGAGTAGCGGGTATACCACCGGGGAGCTGTTTTTT

j_call: TRBJ2-1
d_call: TRBD2
v_call: TRBV4-2
clone_size: NA
cdr3_aa: CASSQVASGDNEQFF
cdr3_nt: TGTGCCAGCAGCCAAGTCGCTAGCGGGGACAATGAGCAGTTCTTC

j_call: TRBJ2-7
d_call: NA
v_call: TRBV6-6
clone_size: NA
cdr3_aa: CASSYWDASYEQYF
cdr3_nt: TGTGCCAGCAGTTACTGGGACGCCTCCTACGAGCAGTACTTC

j_call: TRBJ2-1
d_call: NA
v_call: TRBV20-1
clone_size: once
cdr3_aa: CSAREVGEQFF
cdr3_nt: TGCAGTGCTAGGGAAGTAGGGGAGCAGTTCTTC

j_call: TRBJ2-2
d_call: TRBD2
v_call: TRBV7-6
clone_size: NA
cdr3_aa: CASSLSGTGELFF
cdr3_nt: TGTGCCAGCAGTCTTAGCGGGACCGGGGAGCTGTTTTTT

j_call: TRBJ2-7
d_call: NA
v_call: TRBV4-2
clone_size: few
cdr3_aa: CASSGVPGTYEQYF
cdr3_nt: TGTGCCAGCAGCGGAGTACCTGGGACCTACGAGCAGTACTTC

j_call: TRBJ2-1
d_call: TRBD2
v_call: TRBV7-8
clone_size: NA
cdr3_aa: CASSLVAGGYYNEQFF
cdr3_nt: TGTGCCAGCAGCTTAGTAGCGGGAGGATATTACAATGAGCAGTTCTTC

j_call: TRBJ2-1
d_call: NA
v_call: TRBV18
clone_size: NA
cdr3_aa: CASSPRDSVNPYNEQFF
cdr3_nt: TGTGCCAGCTCACCACGTGATTCGGTGAACCCCTACAATGAGCAGTTCTTC

j_call: TRBJ2-2
d_call: TRBD1
v_call: TRBV29-1
clone_size: once
cdr3_aa: CSVNLRQGAGELFF
cdr3_nt: TGCAGTGTCAATCTGAGACAGGGGGCCGGGGAGCTGTTTTTT

j_call: TRBJ2-2
d_call: NA
v_call: TRBV2
clone_size: NA
cdr3_aa: CATAGYTGELFF
cdr3_nt: TGTGCCACCGCAGGGTATACCGGGGAGCTGTTTTTT

j_call: TRBJ2-4
d_call: NA
v_call: TRBV28
clone_size: NA
cdr3_aa: CASSPGRDLEAKNIQYF
cdr3_nt: TGTGCCAGCAGTCCCGGGCGGGACTTAGAAGCCAAAAACATTCAGTACTTC

j_call: TRBJ2-4
d_call: NA
v_call: TRBV13
clone_size: NA
cdr3_aa: CASRLAYSAKNIQYF
cdr3_nt: TGTGCCAGCAGATTAGCTTATTCCGCCAAAAACATTCAGTACTTC

j_call: TRBJ2-1
d_call: NA
v_call: TRBV5-1
clone_size: NA
cdr3_aa: CASSFFSDNYNEQFF
cdr3_nt: TGCGCCAGCAGCTTTTTTTCGGATAATTACAATGAGCAGTTCTTC

j_call: TRBJ2-7
d_call: TRBD2
v_call: TRBV5-1
clone_size: NA
cdr3_aa: CASSLKPTSGDYEQYF
cdr3_nt: TGCGCCAGCAGCTTGAAACCGACTAGCGGGGACTACGAGCAGTACTTC

j_call: TRBJ2-1
d_call: NA
v_call: TRBV2
clone_size: once
cdr3_aa: CASRGNEQFF
cdr3_nt: TGTGCCTCGAGAGGGAATGAGCAGTTCTTC

j_call: TRBJ2-3
d_call: NA
v_call: TRBV9
clone_size: NA
cdr3_aa: CASSEWGKIDTQYF
cdr3_nt: TGTGCCAGCAGCGAATGGGGGAAAATAGATACGCAGTATTTT

j_call: TRBJ2-7
d_call: NA
v_call: TRBV7-9
clone_size: many
cdr3_aa: CASSLARGHSSYEQYF
cdr3_nt: TGTGCCAGCAGCTTAGCACGGGGGCATAGCTCCTACGAGCAGTACTTC

j_call: TRBJ2-1
d_call: TRBD2
v_call: TRBV27
clone_size: NA
cdr3_aa: CASSSGSSGSFGEQFF
cdr3_nt: TGTGCCAGCAGTTCCGGGTCTAGCGGGAGTTTTGGTGAGCAGTTCTTC

j_call: TRBJ1-4
d_call: TRBD1
v_call: TRBV27
clone_size: NA
cdr3_aa: CASSPHRTGTNEKLFF
cdr3_nt: TGTGCCAGCAGTCCACACAGGACAGGAACTAATGAAAAACTGTTTTTT

j_call: TRBJ2-7
d_call: TRBD2
v_call: TRBV27
clone_size: NA
cdr3_aa: CASSLSGAGESYEQYF
cdr3_nt: TGTGCCAGCAGTTTATCCGGAGCGGGAGAGAGCTACGAGCAGTACTTC

j_call: TRBJ1-1
d_call: NA
v_call: TRBV7-6
clone_size: NA
cdr3_aa: CASSLAGNTEAFF
cdr3_nt: TGTGCCAGCAGCTTAGCGGGTAACACTGAAGCTTTCTTT

j_call: TRBJ2-3
d_call: TRBD2
v_call: TRBV29-1
clone_size: NA
cdr3_aa: CSVEEGTSGRRADTQYF
cdr3_nt: TGCAGCGTTGAAGAAGGAACTAGCGGGAGACGCGCAGATACGCAGTATTTT

j_call: TRBJ2-1
d_call: TRBD2
v_call: TRBV9
clone_size: NA
cdr3_aa: CASSPGGGRVYNEQFF
cdr3_nt: TGTGCCAGCAGCCCGGGAGGCGGGAGAGTATACAATGAGCAGTTCTTC

j_call: TRBJ2-1
d_call: TRBD2
v_call: TRBV7-8
clone_size: NA
cdr3_aa: CASSAVIVGVAGEDEQFF
cdr3_nt: TGTGCCAGCAGCGCCGTGATTGTGGGGGTAGCGGGAGAGGATGAGCAGTTCTTC

j_call: TRBJ2-6
d_call: NA
v_call: TRBV18
clone_size: NA
cdr3_aa: CASSHVESIFSGANVLTF
cdr3_nt: TGTGCCAGCTCACATGTCGAATCGATTTTCTCTGGGGCCAACGTCCTGACTTTC

j_call: TRBJ2-7
d_call: NA
v_call: TRBV29-1
clone_size: NA
cdr3_aa: CSAAGIKASYEQYF
cdr3_nt: TGCAGCGCGGCGGGGATTAAAGCCTCCTACGAGCAGTACTTC

j_call: TRBJ1-2
d_call: TRBD1
v_call: TRBV7-2
clone_size: NA
cdr3_aa: CASSSSGGYGYTF
cdr3_nt: TGTGCCAGCAGCTCCTCAGGGGGCTATGGCTACACCTTC

j_call: TRBJ2-1
d_call: TRBD2
v_call: TRBV14
clone_size: NA
cdr3_aa: CASSLSGRAGEQFF
cdr3_nt: TGTGCCAGCAGCCTTAGCGGGAGGGCCGGTGAGCAGTTCTTC